Here is one T cell receptor (beta chain) with its context. Its antigen is undetermined. What was sequenced were expressed TCRB transcripts, since all of the isolated RNA had been reverse transcribed. The method was immunoSEQ multiplex PCR; TCRdb's version includes in-frame clones alone and lacks a portion of them. The sample records 250,000 to 300,000 clones, less than 30% being singletons. The CDR3 is made up of 18 amino acids. These data belong to a study of beta chain features in type 1 diabetes. Study-wide points: Shorter TCRB CDR3s, moderately but significantly so, marked every one of the four CD4+ subsets in Type 1 diabetes patients.

Sorting that relied on CD45RO/CCR7/CD25/CD127/CD95/CD27 yielded CD4+ naive, central memory, regulatory and stem cell-like memory cells. Material for sequencing was naive CD4+ T cells from blood. The V gene is TRBV21-1, the J gene TRBJ1-5; no DNA check was done on the table's D call, TRBD1. TRBV21-1 corresponds to a pseudogene. The clonotype was recovered from a woman in her 30s with type 1 diabetes. DNA for the CDR3: TGTGCCAGCAGCATTGGGAAACAGGGGGAATGTAGCAATCAGCCCCAGCATTTT. Translating gives CASSIGKQGECSNQPQHF.